This is a list of T cell receptor beta chains from one sample in a study of CXCR3-negative and CXCR3-positive naive CD8 T cells. No DNA is given; TCRdb re-called the 5' RACE reads and lists each CDR3 protein once. Recorded for this sample: roughly 100,000 distinct CDR3 sequences. Sequencing was performed on naive CXCR3+ CD8+ T cells from blood. The receptors were sampled from a human donor in good health. Some clones in this sample may be carry-over from other donors' samples. The CDR3 runs from the conserved cysteine through the conserved F or W. The order of the fields is V gene, J gene, CDR3 protein.

V: TRBV20-1; J: TRBJ1-2; CDR3: CSARDQQSYGYTF
V: TRBV6-2/TRBV6-3; J: TRBJ1-2; CDR3: CASSYKSNYGYTF
V: TRBV7-3; J: TRBJ2-7; CDR3: CASSSIALGDEQYF
V: TRBV6-6; J: TRBJ2-1; CDR3: CASGEHGSYNEQFF
V: TRBV28; J: TRBJ2-7; CDR3: CASRIPSSYEQYF
V: TRBV4-3; J: TRBJ1-1; CDR3: CASSQDRGVTEAFF
V: TRBV29-1; J: TRBJ2-7; CDR3: CSVEDMDRPGEQYF
V: TRBV6-2/TRBV6-3; J: TRBJ2-7; CDR3: CASSSTDYSYEQYF
V: TRBV7-9; J: TRBJ2-7; CDR3: CASSPVTGIHEQYF
V: TRBV7-6; J: TRBJ2-1; CDR3: CASSLAGSYNEQFF
V: TRBV15; J: TRBJ2-2; CDR3: CATSRVRAGLANTGELFF
V: TRBV18; J: TRBJ2-2; CDR3: CASSPPSGELFF
V: TRBV9; J: TRBJ1-5; CDR3: CASSAGTGLTQPQHF
V: TRBV28; J: TRBJ1-1; CDR3: CASRGRTNTEAFF
V: TRBV4-1; J: TRBJ2-1; CDR3: CASSLIAGDYNEQFF
V: TRBV29-1; J: TRBJ2-7; CDR3: CSVEDGPDSSYEQYF
V: TRBV29-1; J: TRBJ1-1; CDR3: CSVETAESEAFF
V: TRBV2; J: TRBJ2-1; CDR3: CASSEYSTGFLTGEQFF
V: TRBV9; J: TRBJ2-1; CDR3: CASSETNEQFF
V: TRBV28; J: TRBJ2-2; CDR3: CVSRGVAAGELFF
V: TRBV10-3; J: TRBJ2-3; CDR3: CAISEAIGTDTQYF
V: TRBV10-3; J: TRBJ1-2; CDR3: CATLGKGFYGYTF
V: TRBV10-2; J: TRBJ2-4; CDR3: CASSDPDRDYQNIQYF
V: TRBV28; J: TRBJ2-7; CDR3: CASSSSRGDRGESYEQYF
V: TRBV7-8; J: TRBJ2-7; CDR3: CASSFAGSAYEQYF
V: TRBV5-1; J: TRBJ1-1; CDR3: CASSLGGDLGTEAFF
V: TRBV29-1; J: TRBJ2-7; CDR3: CSVVEQNYEQYF
V: TRBV29-1; J: TRBJ1-1; CDR3: CSVGPGMNTEAFF
V: TRBV4-2; J: TRBJ2-7; CDR3: CASSQNRADEQYF
V: TRBV2; J: TRBJ2-5; CDR3: CASSLSDSQETQYF
V: TRBV14; J: TRBJ2-3; CDR3: CASSRLSLTDTQYF
V: TRBV4-1; J: TRBJ2-1; CDR3: CASSQESYTEQFF
V: TRBV28; J: TRBJ2-7; CDR3: CASSPSTGYEQYF
V: TRBV29-1; J: TRBJ1-6; CDR3: CSVGEMGDSPLHF
V: TRBV5-1; J: TRBJ2-3; CDR3: CASSFTGTSATDTQYF
V: TRBV9; J: TRBJ2-7; CDR3: CASSAEGQGLNEQYF
V: TRBV6-5; J: TRBJ2-3; CDR3: CASTQGDTQYF
V: TRBV15; J: TRBJ2-2; CDR3: CATSRDGPEAGELFF
V: TRBV7-6; J: TRBJ2-1; CDR3: CASSLAVGNEQFF
V: TRBV7-9; J: TRBJ1-3; CDR3: CASSSVRNMGSGNTIYF
V: TRBV25-1; J: TRBJ2-1; CDR3: CASEPLAVSYNEQFF